The rows below give T cell receptor beta chains drawn from one sample of a study of cytomegalovirus exposure and HLA in healthy donors. Method: immunoSEQ multiplex PCR; TCRdb's copy keeps in-frame clones and lacks some. The sample lists approximately 110,000 clones, more than 60% occurring once. Sequenced: PBMCs. The receptor set was obtained from a woman aged 40 to 50 in good health and CMV-seronegative. CDR3s include the opening cysteine and the closing phenylalanine or tryptophan. The order of the fields is D gene, clone size, J gene, V gene, CDR3 protein, CDR3 DNA. A D gene is named only where the DNA matches it firmly. Expanded clones are given a class, and other clones once, few, many or no size at all.

d_gene: TRBD2; abundance: few; j_gene: TRBJ2-2; v_gene: TRBV7-9; CDR3aa: CASSRTSGSIAGELFF; CDR3nt: TGTGCCAGCAGCCGGACTAGCGGGAGTATCGCCGGGGAGCTGTTTTTT
d_gene: TRBD1; abundance: few; j_gene: TRBJ2-2; v_gene: TRBV5-1; CDR3aa: CASSLGTGETGELFF; CDR3nt: TGCGCCAGCAGCTTGGGGACAGGGGAGACCGGGGAGCTGTTTTTT
d_gene: .; abundance: few; j_gene: TRBJ2-2; v_gene: TRBV9; CDR3aa: CASSDPTRTGELFF; CDR3nt: TGTGCCAGCAGCGACCCCACCCGAACTGGGGAGCTGTTTTTT
d_gene: .; abundance: .; j_gene: TRBJ1-6; v_gene: TRBV4-1; CDR3aa: CASSPDADWGEPLHF; CDR3nt: TGCGCCAGCAGCCCCGACGCTGACTGGGGGGAACCCCTCCACTTT
d_gene: TRBD1; abundance: .; j_gene: TRBJ2-5; v_gene: TRBV7-3; CDR3aa: CASIVPDRLVYQETQYF; CDR3nt: TGTGCCAGCATCGTTCCGGACAGGTTGGTGTACCAAGAGACCCAGTACTTC
d_gene: .; abundance: .; j_gene: TRBJ2-1; v_gene: TRBV11-3; CDR3aa: CASSSRAGYNEQFF; CDR3nt: TGTGCCAGCAGCTCTCGGGCAGGGTACAATGAGCAGTTCTTC
d_gene: .; abundance: .; j_gene: TRBJ1-1; v_gene: TRBV5-8; CDR3aa: CASSWSGVNTEAFF; CDR3nt: TGTGCCAGCAGCTGGAGCGGCGTGAACACTGAAGCTTTCTTT
d_gene: .; abundance: .; j_gene: TRBJ1-4; v_gene: TRBV6-5; CDR3aa: CASGITGLTNEKLFF; CDR3nt: TGTGCCAGCGGGATTACAGGGCTAACTAATGAAAAACTGTTTTTT
d_gene: .; abundance: .; j_gene: TRBJ1-1; v_gene: TRBV6-5; CDR3aa: CASSYVTEPNTEAFF; CDR3nt: TGTGCCAGCAGTTACGTTACTGAACCGAACACTGAAGCTTTCTTT
d_gene: TRBD2; abundance: .; j_gene: TRBJ2-3; v_gene: TRBV29-1; CDR3aa: CSVRVLAGSTDTQYF; CDR3nt: TGCAGCGTTCGGGTTTTAGCGGGGAGCACAGATACGCAGTATTTT
d_gene: .; abundance: .; j_gene: TRBJ2-1; v_gene: TRBV11-2; CDR3aa: CASSLDAASAQFF; CDR3nt: TGTGCCAGCAGCTTAGATGCTGCGAGCGCGCAGTTCTTC
d_gene: TRBD2; abundance: .; j_gene: TRBJ2-5; v_gene: TRBV29-1; CDR3aa: CSVEDRAGGKETQYF; CDR3nt: TGCAGCGTTGAAGATCGGGCGGGAGGGAAGGAGACCCAGTACTTC
d_gene: .; abundance: .; j_gene: TRBJ2-5; v_gene: TRBV2; CDR3aa: CASSVNREETQYF; CDR3nt: TGTGCCAGCAGTGTGAACAGGGAAGAGACCCAGTACTTC
d_gene: TRBD2; abundance: few; j_gene: TRBJ2-7; v_gene: TRBV4-3; CDR3aa: CASSRGLAGGLYEQYF; CDR3nt: TGCGCCAGCAGCCGCGGACTAGCGGGGGGTCTCTACGAGCAGTACTTC
d_gene: .; abundance: .; j_gene: TRBJ1-4; v_gene: TRBV7-9; CDR3aa: CASSTPGGNEKLFF; CDR3nt: TGTGCCAGCAGCACCCCGGGGGGGAATGAAAAACTGTTTTTT
d_gene: .; abundance: .; j_gene: TRBJ2-1; v_gene: TRBV12-5; CDR3aa: CASGLAAFLGADLYNEQFF; CDR3nt: TGTGCTAGTGGTTTGGCGGCCTTCTTGGGAGCGGACCTATACAATGAGCAGTTCTTC
d_gene: TRBD2; abundance: once; j_gene: TRBJ2-2; v_gene: TRBV10-3; CDR3aa: CAISDAGGPDGELFF; CDR3nt: TGTGCCATCAGTGATGCGGGAGGGCCCGACGGGGAGCTGTTTTTT
d_gene: .; abundance: .; j_gene: TRBJ2-7; v_gene: TRBV28; CDR3aa: CASSFEVPGGPATFSYEQYF; CDR3nt: TGTGCCAGCAGTTTCGAGGTCCCGGGGGGCCCGGCCACTTTCTCCTACGAGCAGTACTTC
d_gene: TRBD1; abundance: few; j_gene: TRBJ1-6; v_gene: TRBV2; CDR3aa: CASRPGTAQNSPLHF; CDR3nt: TGTGCCAGCAGACCCGGGACAGCCCAAAATTCACCCCTCCACTTT
d_gene: TRBD1; abundance: .; j_gene: TRBJ2-7; v_gene: TRBV5-1; CDR3aa: CASSRGTGIYEQYF; CDR3nt: TGCGCCAGCAGTAGAGGGACAGGGATCTACGAGCAGTACTTC
d_gene: .; abundance: .; j_gene: TRBJ2-3; v_gene: TRBV6-1; CDR3aa: CASSEWASGTDTQYF; CDR3nt: TGTGCCAGCAGTGAATGGGCTAGCGGCACAGATACGCAGTATTTT
d_gene: .; abundance: few; j_gene: TRBJ2-5; v_gene: TRBV9; CDR3aa: CASSSNAGQLGTQYF; CDR3nt: TGTGCCAGCAGCTCAAACGCGGGACAGCTAGGGACCCAGTACTTC